This TCR beta chain was recovered during a study of OX40 agonist ivuxolimab in advanced cancers. About the study: Every 2 weeks, ivuxolimab was infused into the patients intravenously at between 0.01 and 10 mg/kg. Study findings and constraints: The expanded peripheral T cells' antigen specificity was not determined.

V lost 0 bases and J lost 8, with 20 bases in between. Per the germline V gene, CDR1 is SGHTS and CDR2 is YDEGEE. The CDR3 spans 16 residues. Libraries were prepared by immunoSEQ multiplex PCR; TCRdb keeps only in-frame clonotypes and omits some of them. The sample records 69,000 or so clones, approximately 81% being singletons. This clone appeared a single time. Its antigen is still unknown. The chain has TRBV5-8 and TRBJ1-2; D possibly corresponds to TRBD1 (6 bases). The sequence derives from an adult with an advanced solid tumor such as melanoma, head and neck, liver or kidney cancer. The sample consisted of CD4+ or CD8+ T cells sorted from blood, taken in a trial of the OX40 agonist ivuxolimab. The CDR3 protein is CASSLAGLGHLRGYTF. CDR3 in DNA: TGTGCCAGCAGCTTGGCCGGTCTGGGACACTTGAGGGGCTACACCTTC.